The 24 T cell receptor beta chains listed next were all sequenced from one sample in a study of T cell responses to AZD1222 COVID-19 vaccine. Only in-frame clones appear in the TCRdb table, and some are missing; sequencing was by immunoSEQ multiplex PCR. The data contain around 130,000 clones, 90% to 95% of them singletons. Sample: peripheral blood, taken 28 days after the second AZD1222 dose. These receptors originate from an adult who received the AZD1222 COVID-19 vaccine.

The chain links TRBV7-9 to TRBJ2-1; TRBD2 matches at 10 bases. This CDR3 region has 16 residues. After removal of 8 bases from V and 4 bases from J, the junction contained 11 bases not matched to a gene. Germline assignment: CDR1 SEHNR and CDR2 FQNEAQ (reference sequence). CDR3 residues: CASGGTALAGYNEQFF. The CDR3 coding sequence is TGTGCCAGCGGGGGTACTGCACTAGCGGGGTACAATGAGCAGTTCTTC. Looking up the rest from reference TRBV7-9 and TRBJ2-1 gives the full variable domain: DTGVSQNPRHKITKRGQNVTFRCDPISEHNRLYWYRQTLGQGPEFLTYFQNEAQLEKSRLLSDRFSAERPKGSFSTLEIQRTEQGDSAMYLCASGGTALAGYNEQFFGPGTRLTVL.

The rearrangement links TRBV15 to TRBJ2-5; 12 positions agree with TRBD2. This CDR3 spans 17 amino acids. Germline V gene sequence: CDR1 LNHNV, CDR2 YYDKDF (reference sequence). J gave up 6 bases and V 0 bases, and 8 bases lay outside the gene matches. CDR3 in amino acids: CATSRDLLAGGGQTQYF. DNA of the CDR3: TGTGCCACCAGCAGAGACCTGCTAGCGGGAGGGGGGCAGACCCAGTACTTC.

The chain carries TRBV7-2 and TRBJ1-2; the match to TRBD1 covers 9 bases. J lost 3 bases, V lost 6 bases, and 8 bases had no gene match. Germline CDR1 and CDR2: SGHTA and FQGNSA. The CDR3 consists of 15 residues. CDR3 bases: TGTGCCAGCAGAGCGGACAGGGGTTACGACTATGGCTACACCTTC. It is translated as CASRADRGYDYGYTF.

This clone came up once. V is TRBV12-3 or TRBV12-4 and J is TRBJ1-5, with a weak D call TRBD1 (5 bases). Trimming removed 3 bases at V and 2 bases at J, with 5 bases between. The CDR3 covers 13 residues. The CDR3 nucleotides read TGTGCCAGCAGTTTCAGGGGCAATCAGCCCCAGCATTTT. The encoded protein is CASSFRGNQPQHF.

The CDR3, as DNA: TGTGCCAGCTCACATGATTTGGGACAGGACCTCCACACCTTC. Protein: CASSHDLGQDLHTF. The chain uses TRBV18 and TRBJ1-2; 8 bases match TRBD1. V gave up 4 bases and J gave up 12 bases; unmatched junction bases: 13. Germline V lookup: CDR1 KGHSH, CDR2 LQKENI. CDR3 length: 14 amino acids. The entire variable domain, with the rest obtained from reference TRBV18 and TRBJ1-2, is as follows: NAGVMQNPRHLVRRRGQEARLRCSPMKGHSHVYWYRQLPEEGLKFMVYLQKENIIDESGMPKERFSAEFPKEGPSILRIQQVVRGDSAAYFCASSHDLGQDLHTFGSGTRLTVV.

The chain carries TRBV10-3 and TRBJ2-1; the match to TRBD1 covers 9 bases. Trimming at V came to 0 bases and at J to 12 bases, leaving 21 bases not matched to a gene. The CDR3 loop spans 19 amino acids. Germline CDR1 and CDR2: ENHRY and SYGVKD. The CDR3 region is CAISESWGTGISPDQLQFF. The CDR3 region has the DNA TGTGCCATCAGTGAGTCTTGGGGGACAGGGATTTCGCCGGACCAATTGCAGTTCTTC.

V gene TRBV15 combines with J gene TRBJ2-5, with D perhaps assigned TRBD1 or TRBD2 (5 bases each). CDR1 LNHNV and CDR2 YYDKDF come from the germline V gene (reference sequence). CDR3 size: 15 residues. Trimming took 3 bases from V and 2 from J, leaving 13 bases between them. The CDR3 DNA follows: TGTGCCACCAGCAGGCTGGGACGGATACAAGAGACCCAGTACTTC. It encodes CATSRLGRIQETQYF.

This chain links TRBV29-1 with TRBJ1-5; no definite D call. This CDR3 region has 13 residues. The germline V gene has CDR1 SQVTM and CDR2 ANQGSEA. Trimming took 2 bases from V and 6 from J, leaving 11 bases between them. The CDR3 loop is CSVEYMYGQPQHF. CDR3 coding DNA: TGCAGCGTTGAATATATGTACGGTCAGCCCCAGCATTTT.

The rearrangement links TRBV3-1 (or the pseudogene TRBV3-2) to TRBJ2-2; 11 nucleotides align to TRBD2. The germline V gene encodes CDR1 LGHDT and CDR2 YNNKEL (reference sequence). The V segment lost 4 bases and the J segment 5 bases; nucleotides outside the gene matches: 0. CDR3 length: 14 amino acids. The CDR3 reads CASSLAGGTGELFF. CDR3 bases: TGTGCCAGCAGCCTAGCGGGAGGGACCGGGGAGCTGTTTTTT.

The chain combines TRBV4-2 with TRBJ2-2, with D maybe TRBD1 (6 bases). V lost 1 base and J lost 3, with 12 bases in between. The CDR3 covers 16 residues. Germline V gives CDR1 LGHNA, CDR2 YNFKEQ. The DNA of the CDR3 is TGTGCCAGCAGCCAAGCCGACAGGACAGACACCGGGGAGCTGTTTTTT. Protein: CASSQADRTDTGELFF.

The gene calls are TRBV27 and TRBJ2-3; a possible D gene is TRBD2 (6 bases). Deletions cut 3 bases from V and 3 bases from J, with 16 bases between. Germline CDR1 reads MNHEY; CDR2 reads SMNVEV (reference sequence). This CDR3 has 16 residues. The CDR3 spells CASSFYRRDGTDTQYF. CDR3 DNA sequence: TGTGCCAGCAGTTTCTACCGGCGGGACGGGACAGATACGCAGTATTTT.

This chain links TRBV28 with TRBJ2-7, with 12 bases identical to TRBD2. V trimming: 5 bases; J trimming: 5 bases; junction bases outside the gene matches: 7. The CDR3 has 15 residues. Germline CDR1 and CDR2: MDHEN and SYDVKM. The DNA of the CDR3 is TGTGCCAGCAGTGTGACTAGCGGGAGTCGGGACGAGCAGTACTTC. It codes for CASSVTSGSRDEQYF.

V gene TRBV7-3 combines with J gene TRBJ2-1; 8 bases are shared with TRBD2. The CDR3 is made up of 16 amino acids. Germline V lookup: CDR1 SGHTA, CDR2 FQGTGA. J was trimmed by 9 bases and V by 0 bases; bases with no gene match: 10. The CDR3 loop reads CASSLTFRGGHVEQFF. CDR3 in DNA: TGTGCCAGCAGCTTAACGTTCCGGGGGGGCCATGTTGAGCAGTTCTTC. Using reference TRBV7-3 and TRBJ2-1 for the parts outside the CDR3, the full variable domain is GAGVSQTPSNKVTEKGKYVELRCDPISGHTALYWYRQSLGQGPEFLIYFQGTGAADDSGLPNDRFFAVRPEGSVSTLKIQRTERGDSAVYLCASSLTFRGGHVEQFFGPGTRLTVL.

The chain is built from TRBV15 and TRBJ2-3; D unresolved. The CDR3 loop spans 16 amino acids. V was clipped by 1 base and J by 3 bases, with 14 bases between them. Germline V CDR1 and CDR2: LNHNV, YYDKDF (reference sequence). CDR3 DNA sequence: TGTGCCACCAGCAGAGGAGCCCTTGAGGTGACAGATACGCAGTATTTT. The encoded protein is CATSRGALEVTDTQYF.

J is TRBJ2-5 and V is TRBV25-1; D is unresolved. This CDR3 is built from 12 residues. The germline gives CDR1 MGHDK, CDR2 SYGVNS. V was trimmed by 5 bases and J by 5 bases, leaving 9 bases between them. CDR3 residues: CASSLRWETQYF. The CDR3 coding sequence is TGTGCCAGCAGTCTGCGATGGGAGACCCAGTACTTC. The full variable domain, in which reference TRBV25-1 and TRBJ2-5 provide the parts outside the CDR3, is EADIYQTPRYLVIGTGKKITLECSQTMGHDKMYWYQQDPGMELHLIHYSYGVNSTEKGDLSSESTVSRIRTEHFPLTLESARPSHTSQYLCASSLRWETQYFGPGTRLLVL.

The gene calls are TRBV7-9 and TRBJ1-1; a weak D match, TRBD1 (5 bases). V gave up 2 bases and J gave up 4 bases, with 14 bases separating them. This CDR3 is 15 amino acids long. Germline V gene sequence: CDR1 SEHNR, CDR2 FQNEAQ (reference sequence). CDR3 sequence (DNA): TGTGCCAGCAGCTTATCGGAGGGGCAGACCACTGAAGCTTTCTTT. Translation gives CASSLSEGQTTEAFF.

This rearrangement joins TRBV6-5 to TRBJ2-1; TRBD1 or TRBD2 may be the D gene (5 bases each). Germline lookup yields CDR1 MNHEY and CDR2 SVGAGI. CDR3 size: 12 residues. The germline V and J ends were trimmed by 2 bases and 10 bases, with 9 bases remaining between them. The DNA of the CDR3 is TGTGCCAGCAGTTACGACGGGGCGGAGCAGTTCTTC. Protein: CASSYDGAEQFF.

The V and J genes are TRBV14 and TRBJ1-4; weak D call: TRBD1 (5 bases). V was shortened by 1 base and J by 10 bases, with 10 bases between the two germline ends. Germline V lookup: CDR1 SGHDN, CDR2 FVKESK. The CDR3 has 13 amino acids. CDR3: CASSQVWGGKLFF. The CDR3 nucleotides are TGTGCCAGCAGCCAAGTCTGGGGGGGAAAACTGTTTTTT.

This clone was observed once. The chain couples TRBV27 to TRBJ2-2; weak D call: TRBD2 (5 bases). V was clipped by 5 bases and J by 4 bases, with 11 bases between them. The germline gives CDR1 MNHEY, CDR2 SMNVEV (reference sequence). This CDR3 is 14 amino acids long. The CDR3 nucleotides are TGTGCCAGCAGTCCCGGGATGGCCACCGGGGAGCTGTTTTTT. Residues: CASSPGMATGELFF.

The chain recombines TRBV29-1 with TRBJ2-1, with D uncertain. The germline gives CDR1 SQVTM, CDR2 ANQGSEA. V dropped 3 bases and J dropped 6 bases, with 15 bases sitting between them. This CDR3 is 14 amino acids long. The CDR3 here is CSVDRAALGNEQFF. Here the CDR3 DNA reads TGCAGCGTTGACAGAGCCGCCCTGGGCAATGAGCAGTTCTTC.

The gene calls are TRBV7-3 and TRBJ2-1, with 10 bases identical to TRBD2. Trimming at V came to 5 bases and at J to 8 bases, leaving 9 bases not matched to a gene. There are 15 residues in the CDR3. Per germline, CDR1 SGHTA and CDR2 FQGTGA. CDR3 DNA sequence: TGTGCCAGCAGCCCCCTTAGCGGGAGGTATGATGAGCAGTTCTTC. Protein sequence: CASSPLSGRYDEQFF.

The V and J genes are TRBV7-3 and TRBJ2-5; 10 nucleotides match TRBD2. J gave up 3 bases and V 4 bases, and 5 bases lay outside the gene matches. This CDR3 comprises 15 residues. CDR1 and CDR2 (germline): SGHTA, FQGTGA. CDR3 nucleotides: TGTGCCAGCAGCTCGAGCGGGAGGGGCGAAGAGACCCAGTACTTC. Its protein product is CASSSSGRGEETQYF.

In this sample, this clone turned up once. Other nucleotide sequences from this sample produce the same CDR3. The chain is built from TRBV11-2 and TRBJ2-7, with 11 bases identical to TRBD2. Germline assignment: CDR1 SGHAT and CDR2 FQNNGV. Trimming cost V 5 bases and J 0 bases; bases outside gene matches: 0. This CDR3 is 14 amino acids long. The CDR3 spells CASSLAGGSYEQYF. CDR3 sequence (DNA): TGTGCCAGCAGCCTAGCGGGGGGCTCCTACGAGCAGTACTTC.

This clone was seen a single time. The CDR3 DNA follows: TGCGCCAGCAGCGCCGGGGTGGGGACAGGGGAAACCCAGTACTTC. It yields the protein CASSAGVGTGETQYF. The rearrangement joins TRBV5-1 to TRBJ2-5; 10 bases are shared with TRBD1. CDR1 is SGHRS, CDR2 YFSETQ, per germline. Trimming took 4 bases from V and 8 from J; bases not matched to a gene: 11. There are 15 residues in the CDR3. Variable domain in full (rest from reference TRBV5-1 and TRBJ2-5): KAGVTQTPRYLIKTRGQQVTLSCSPISGHRSVSWYQQTPGQGLQFLFEYFSETQRNKGNFPGRFSGRQFSNSRSEMNVSTLELGDSALYLCASSAGVGTGETQYFGPGTRLLVL.